This TCR beta chain was captured by sequencing in a study of CD8 T cells in Susac syndrome. Reverse transcription of roughly 0.45 to 1 ug RNA used random hexamers. The authors amplified TCR beta CDR3 across 54 Vbeta and 13 Jbeta using immunoSEQ multiplex PCR. TCRdb passed the immunoSEQ multiplex PCR reads through MiXCR, listing each CDR3 protein once. The sample has over 95,000 distinct CDR3 sequences, 85% to 95% seen once. CD8+ and CD4+ T cells circulating in blood were sequenced for TCR beta. Controls matched for age and sex were healthy donors. TEMRA cells were enriched by FACS, while CD8+ and CD4+ T cells were obtained through a negative isolation that was performed magnetically. What was sequenced was CD8+ T cells from PBMCs. The receptor was derived from a human donor in good health.

Here the CDR3 reads CASSQDHSGANVLTF. For the CDR3, the DNA is TGTGCCAGCAGCCAAGACCACTCTGGGGCCAACGTCCTGACTTTC. This chain joins TRBV3-1 and TRBJ2-6; D not resolved. CDR1 and CDR2 (germline): LGHDT, YNNKEL (reference sequence). The CDR3 consists of 15 residues. The ends were cut back, 0 bases at V and 0 bases at J, with 3 bases in the middle.